This TCR beta chain is from a study of preoperative IRX-2 immunotherapy in early breast cancer. The CDR3 is 15 residues long. V gave up 0 bases and J gave up 3 bases; unmatched junction bases: 3. Germline CDR1 MGHRA, CDR2 YSYEKL. The data were produced by immunoSEQ multiplex PCR, yet TCRdb's version contains in-frame clones alone and is incomplete. This sample has 20,000 to 30,000 clones, with 80% to 90% found just once. The treatment: preoperative locoregional IRX-2 cytokine immunotherapy. This phase Ib study tested locoregional IRX-2 cytokine immunotherapy given before surgery. This sequence originates from a human donor with breast cancer. The chain combines TRBV4-1 with TRBJ1-2; 8 positions match TRBD1. The input for sequencing was tumor tissue, taken after IRX-2 immunotherapy. The CDR3 is CASSQDRGRDYGYTF. Written as DNA, the CDR3 is TGCGCCAGCAGCCAAGACAGGGGGCGCGACTATGGCTACACCTTC.